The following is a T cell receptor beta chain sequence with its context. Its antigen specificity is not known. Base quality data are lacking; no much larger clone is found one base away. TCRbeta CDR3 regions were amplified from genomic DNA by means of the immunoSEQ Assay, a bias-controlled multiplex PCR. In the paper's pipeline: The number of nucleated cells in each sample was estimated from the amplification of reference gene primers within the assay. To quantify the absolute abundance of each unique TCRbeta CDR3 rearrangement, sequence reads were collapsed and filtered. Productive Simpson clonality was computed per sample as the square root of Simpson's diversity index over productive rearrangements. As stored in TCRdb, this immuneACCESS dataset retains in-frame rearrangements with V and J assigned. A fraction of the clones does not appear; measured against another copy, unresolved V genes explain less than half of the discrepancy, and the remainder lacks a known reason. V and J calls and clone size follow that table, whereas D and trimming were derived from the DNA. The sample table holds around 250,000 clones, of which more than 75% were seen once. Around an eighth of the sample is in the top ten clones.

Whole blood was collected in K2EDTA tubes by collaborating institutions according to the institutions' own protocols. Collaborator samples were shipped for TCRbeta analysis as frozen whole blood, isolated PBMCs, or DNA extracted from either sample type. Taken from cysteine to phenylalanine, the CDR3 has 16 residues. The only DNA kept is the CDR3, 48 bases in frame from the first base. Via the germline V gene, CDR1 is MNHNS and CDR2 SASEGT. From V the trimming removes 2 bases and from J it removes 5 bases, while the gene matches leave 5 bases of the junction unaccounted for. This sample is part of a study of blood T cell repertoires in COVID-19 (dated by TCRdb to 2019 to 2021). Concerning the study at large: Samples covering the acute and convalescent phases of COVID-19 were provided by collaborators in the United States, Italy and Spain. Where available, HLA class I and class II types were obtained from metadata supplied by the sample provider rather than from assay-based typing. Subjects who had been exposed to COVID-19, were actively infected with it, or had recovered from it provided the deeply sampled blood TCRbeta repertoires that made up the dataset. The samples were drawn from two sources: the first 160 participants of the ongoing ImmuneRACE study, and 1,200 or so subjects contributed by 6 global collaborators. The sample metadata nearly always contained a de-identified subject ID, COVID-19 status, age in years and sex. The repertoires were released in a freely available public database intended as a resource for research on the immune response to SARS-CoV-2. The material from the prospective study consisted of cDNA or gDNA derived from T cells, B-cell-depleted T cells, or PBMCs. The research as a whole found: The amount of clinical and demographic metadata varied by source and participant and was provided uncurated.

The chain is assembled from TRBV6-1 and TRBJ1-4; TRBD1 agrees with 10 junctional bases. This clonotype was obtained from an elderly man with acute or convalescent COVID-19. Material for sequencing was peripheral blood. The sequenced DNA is TGTGCCAGCAGTGAATTGGGGACAGGGGTCAATGAAAAACTGTTTTTT. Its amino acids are CASSELGTGVNEKLFF.